These T cell receptor beta chains were read from a single sample in a study. Measured with immunoSEQ multiplex PCR; TCRdb has only the in-frame clones, and not every one. The data show 68,000 or so clones, with 93% seen just once and 4% to 5% held by the top ten. The sequenced sample was PBMCs. The receptors shown here come from a middle-aged man with rheumatoid arthritis. Each CDR3 is given with its conserved first and last residue. Each record gives: D gene, V gene, clone size, J gene, CDR3 DNA, CDR3 protein. The D gene is left open where the match is weak. Not every row has a clone size; where given, it reads once, few, many or a size class.

D gene: NA; V gene: TRBV28; clone size: NA; J gene: TRBJ1-5; CDR3 DNA: TGTGCCACAATTCCCCTAAATCAGCCCCAGCATTTT; CDR3 protein: CATIPLNQPQHF
D gene: NA; V gene: TRBV28; clone size: NA; J gene: TRBJ2-7; CDR3 DNA: TGTGCCAGCAGTTGGGGGGCCGCGGGGACCTACGAGCAGTACTTC; CDR3 protein: CASSWGAAGTYEQYF
D gene: TRBD1; V gene: TRBV2; clone size: once; J gene: TRBJ2-7; CDR3 DNA: TGTGCCAGCAGCTCCGGGACAGGGGAATACGAGCAGTACTTC; CDR3 protein: CASSSGTGEYEQYF
D gene: TRBD1; V gene: TRBV6-2/TRBV6-3; clone size: NA; J gene: TRBJ2-1; CDR3 DNA: TGTGCCAGCAGTTACGTGACAGGGGGAAATGAGCAGTTCTTC; CDR3 protein: CASSYVTGGNEQFF
D gene: NA; V gene: TRBV19; clone size: NA; J gene: TRBJ2-7; CDR3 DNA: TGTGCCAGTACCGGGACGACATTTTTCGAGCAGTACTTC; CDR3 protein: CASTGTTFFEQYF
D gene: TRBD2; V gene: TRBV4-1; clone size: NA; J gene: TRBJ2-7; CDR3 DNA: TGCGCCAGCAGCCAAGAAACTGGGACTATAGACTACGAGCAGTACTTC; CDR3 protein: CASSQETGTIDYEQYF
D gene: NA; V gene: TRBV10-3; clone size: NA; J gene: TRBJ1-6; CDR3 DNA: TGTGCCATCAGTGAGTCGACAGCTTCACCCCTCCACTTT; CDR3 protein: CAISESTASPLHF
D gene: TRBD2; V gene: TRBV4-3; clone size: NA; J gene: TRBJ2-2; CDR3 DNA: TGCGCCAGCAGCCAAGCCCCTGGGAGGGCTACGAACACCGGGGAGCTGTTTTTT; CDR3 protein: CASSQAPGRATNTGELFF
D gene: TRBD1; V gene: TRBV3-1/TRBV3-2; clone size: NA; J gene: TRBJ2-7; CDR3 DNA: TGTGCCAGCAGCCTTTTTGGACAGGGTGACTTCTCCGAGCAGTACTTC; CDR3 protein: CASSLFGQGDFSEQYF
D gene: NA; V gene: TRBV4-1; clone size: once; J gene: TRBJ2-1; CDR3 DNA: TGCGCCAGCAGCCAAGATCTGGGTACGTGGGTCAATGAGCAGTTCTTC; CDR3 protein: CASSQDLGTWVNEQFF
D gene: TRBD1; V gene: TRBV6-5; clone size: NA; J gene: TRBJ2-7; CDR3 DNA: TGTGCCAGCAGTAACAGGGGGGTCGGGTGGTACGAGCAGTACTTC; CDR3 protein: CASSNRGVGWYEQYF
D gene: NA; V gene: TRBV5-4; clone size: once; J gene: TRBJ2-3; CDR3 DNA: TGTGCCAGCAGCTTCCAGGTCCTCACAGATACGCAGTATTTT; CDR3 protein: CASSFQVLTDTQYF
D gene: NA; V gene: TRBV28; clone size: NA; J gene: TRBJ1-6; CDR3 DNA: TGTGCCAGCTCTGGGACGGGCGGGGGTTCACCCCTCCACTTT; CDR3 protein: CASSGTGGGSPLHF
D gene: NA; V gene: TRBV19; clone size: NA; J gene: TRBJ2-3; CDR3 DNA: TGTGCCAGTAGCGACAGTAGCACAGATACGCAGTATTTT; CDR3 protein: CASSDSSTDTQYF
D gene: NA; V gene: TRBV6-6; clone size: NA; J gene: TRBJ1-4; CDR3 DNA: TGTGCCAGCAGTCCCGGGGTCTGGGAAAAACTGTTTTTT; CDR3 protein: CASSPGVWEKLFF